What follows describes a single T cell receptor (beta chain). The data were obtained in a study of T cell changes during pregnancy in multiple sclerosis. The method was immunoSEQ multiplex PCR; TCRdb's version includes in-frame clones alone and lacks a portion of them. Among 130,000 or so clones listed, less than 97% were seen once. Sequencing was performed on peripheral blood, taken after pregnancy. The TCR was taken from a female donor with multiple sclerosis, enrolled in a pregnancy study.

DNA of the CDR3: TGTGCCAGCAGATTGACAGACGCAACTAATGAAAAACTGTTTTTT. This sequence encodes CASRLTDATNEKLFF. The chain links TRBV6-1 to TRBJ1-4, with D perhaps TRBD1 (5 bases). The CDR3 is 15 amino acids. V was cut by 6 bases and J by 0 bases, with 11 bases left in between. The V gene's germline CDR1 is MNHNS and CDR2 SASEGT.